This is a list of T cell receptor beta chains from one sample in a study of CD8+ T cells in alopecia areata. The table came from immunoSEQ multiplex PCR; TCRdb's copy has only in-frame clones and leaves some out. The sample shows some 120,000 clones, approximately 47% of them seen only once. The specimen sequenced was NKG2D-low CD8+ T cells sorted from blood. The receptors originated from a human donor with alopecia areata. CDR3s include the opening cysteine and the closing phenylalanine or tryptophan. Fields, in order: D gene, clone size, V gene, J gene, CDR3 protein, CDR3 DNA. The D gene is left open where the match is weak. Some rows mark clone size as missing; the rest say once, few, many or name a class of expanded clone.

TRBD2	NA	TRBV7-9	TRBJ2-7	CASSDLMGTSRNEQYF	TGTGCCAGCAGCGACCTTATGGGGACTAGTAGGAACGAGCAGTACTTC
NA	few	TRBV9	TRBJ1-1	CASSPSSGTEAFF	TGTGCCAGCAGCCCCTCATCCGGGACTGAAGCTTTCTTT
TRBD2	few	TRBV29-1	TRBJ2-5	CSVETGGEETQYF	TGCAGCGTTGAAACCGGGGGGGAAGAGACCCAGTACTTC
TRBD2	NA	TRBV27	TRBJ2-1	CASRVQRDLVEQFF	TGTGCCAGCAGAGTTCAGCGGGATCTGGTTGAGCAGTTCTTC
NA	NA	TRBV27	TRBJ2-5	CASSLVGTGEETQYF	TGTGCCAGCAGTTTAGTCGGAACGGGGGAAGAGACCCAGTACTTC
NA	once	TRBV13	TRBJ2-3	CASSVGLSTDTQYF	TGTGCCAGCAGCGTCGGACTTAGCACAGATACGCAGTATTTT
TRBD2	NA	TRBV9	TRBJ2-1	CASSVGGLAGEQFF	TGTGCCAGCAGCGTAGGAGGACTAGCGGGGGAGCAGTTCTTC
TRBD2	NA	TRBV7-3	TRBJ2-2	CASSSTLATNTGELFF	TGTGCCAGCAGCTCCACACTAGCGACGAACACCGGGGAGCTGTTTTTT
TRBD1	NA	TRBV30	TRBJ2-7	CAWEPGQGTYEQYF	TGTGCCTGGGAACCGGGACAGGGTACCTACGAGCAGTACTTC
TRBD1	few	TRBV7-9	TRBJ1-1	CASSPDTGGTEAFF	TGTGCCAGCAGCCCAGACACAGGGGGGACTGAAGCTTTCTTT
NA	NA	TRBV29-1	TRBJ1-2	CSVEGRGGYGYTF	TGCAGCGTTGAAGGACGGGGCGGGTATGGCTACACCTTC
NA	NA	TRBV19	TRBJ2-1	CASSKSSTYNEQFF	TGTGCCAGTAGTAAATCGTCTACATACAATGAGCAGTTCTTC
TRBD1	once	TRBV6-5	TRBJ2-2	CASSLGQGNTGELFF	TGTGCCAGCAGTTTGGGACAGGGGAACACCGGGGAGCTGTTTTTT
NA	few	TRBV14	TRBJ1-5	CASSHGGISQPQHF	TGTGCCAGCAGCCATGGGGGGATTTCCCAGCCCCAGCATTTT
NA	NA	TRBV2	TRBJ2-5	CASSLFQQGEETQYF	TGTGCCAGCAGTCTTTTTCAACAGGGAGAGGAGACCCAGTACTTC
NA	NA	TRBV5-4	TRBJ1-4	CASSSPGSNEKLFF	TGTGCCAGCAGTTCACCGGGATCTAATGAAAAACTGTTTTTT
NA	many	TRBV4-1	TRBJ2-5	CASSQGVAETQYF	TGCGCCAGCAGCCAAGGAGTCGCGGAGACCCAGTACTTC
NA	NA	TRBV9	TRBJ2-7	CASSVGGIGEQYF	TGTGCCAGCAGCGTAGGAGGGATTGGCGAGCAGTACTTC
NA	few	TRBV28	TRBJ1-1	CASSRGDTITEAFF	TGTGCCAGCAGTAGAGGGGACACAATCACTGAAGCTTTCTTT
NA	once	TRBV7-8	TRBJ2-1	CASTLGHEQFF	TGTGCCAGCACCTTGGGACACGAGCAGTTCTTC
NA	NA	TRBV4-1	TRBJ2-1	CASSQVGEESFF	TGCGCCAGCAGCCAAGTGGGGGAGGAGAGCTTCTTC
TRBD1	few	TRBV6-5	TRBJ2-5	CASSGTELQETQYF	TGTGCCAGCAGCGGGACAGAACTCCAAGAGACCCAGTACTTC
TRBD1	NA	TRBV5-6	TRBJ1-5	CASSGRDSYNQPQHF	TGTGCCAGCAGCGGCCGGGACAGCTACAATCAGCCCCAGCATTTT
NA	NA	TRBV6-5	TRBJ2-3	CASSYMDTQYF	TGTGCCAGCAGTTACATGGATACGCAGTATTTT
NA	few	TRBV14	TRBJ2-2	CASNLQATGELFF	TGTGCCAGTAACCTACAGGCCACCGGGGAGCTGTTTTTT
NA	NA	TRBV9	TRBJ1-5	CASSVDGLEQPQHF	TGTGCCAGCAGCGTAGACGGCCTTGAGCAGCCCCAGCATTTT
NA	once	TRBV4-1	TRBJ2-5	CASSQDGSGDQETQYF	TGCGCCAGCAGCCAAGATGGATCCGGGGACCAAGAGACCCAGTACTTC
TRBD1	NA	TRBV5-1	TRBJ2-7	CASSPGTDDSYEQYF	TGCGCCAGCAGCCCGGGGACAGACGACTCCTACGAGCAGTACTTC
TRBD2	NA	TRBV2	TRBJ2-5	CASSVEAGGQETQYF	TGTGCCAGCAGTGTGGAAGCGGGGGGACAAGAGACCCAGTACTTC
NA	NA	TRBV2	TRBJ2-1	CASSEVARDDQFF	TGTGCCAGCAGTGAGGTGGCCCGGGACGATCAGTTCTTC
TRBD1	NA	TRBV27	TRBJ1-2	CASSTDRGNYGYTF	TGTGCCAGCAGTACGGACAGGGGAAATTATGGCTACACCTTC
NA	few	TRBV7-9	TRBJ2-1	CASSQEYNEQFF	TGTGCCAGCAGTCAGGAGTACAATGAGCAGTTCTTC
NA	few	TRBV29-1	TRBJ2-3	CSVEEGGVSTDTQYF	TGCAGCGTTGAAGAAGGCGGGGTCAGCACAGATACGCAGTATTTT
NA	NA	TRBV27	TRBJ2-7	CASSLATVMHEQYF	TGTGCCAGCAGTTTGGCTACGGTGATGCACGAGCAGTACTTC
TRBD2	NA	TRBV9	TRBJ2-3	CASSFSGSTDTQYF	TGTGCCAGCAGCTTTAGCGGGAGCACAGATACGCAGTATTTT
TRBD1	few	TRBV6-5	TRBJ2-1	CASSYRDRVPNEQFF	TGTGCCAGCAGTTATCGGGACAGGGTTCCCAATGAGCAGTTCTTC
NA	NA	TRBV5-4	TRBJ2-5	CASSSLGEEETQYF	TGTGCCAGCAGCTCGCTAGGGGAGGAAGAGACCCAGTACTTC
NA	few	TRBV28	TRBJ2-4	CANDRGSLAKNIQYF	TGTGCCAATGACCGAGGGTCCTTAGCCAAAAACATTCAGTACTTC
NA	few	TRBV7-9	TRBJ2-1	CASSRDLNYNEQFF	TGTGCCAGCAGTCGTGACTTGAATTACAATGAGCAGTTCTTC
NA	NA	TRBV11-2	TRBJ2-1	CASSPQAQFF	TGTGCCAGCAGCCCACAGGCCCAGTTCTTC
TRBD1	NA	TRBV29-1	TRBJ2-7	CSVELTGHNSYEQYF	TGCAGCGTCGAACTGACAGGGCACAACTCCTACGAGCAGTACTTC
NA	NA	TRBV28	TRBJ2-7	CASSDPGNYEEQYF	TGTGCCAGCAGTGATCCAGGTAATTACGAGGAGCAGTACTTC
NA	few	TRBV2	TRBJ2-1	CASSDTERVGHEQFF	TGTGCCAGCAGTGACACGGAGAGGGTGGGCCATGAGCAGTTCTTC
NA	NA	TRBV30	TRBJ2-5	CAWSENSWEETQYF	TGTGCCTGGAGTGAGAATTCATGGGAAGAGACCCAGTACTTC
TRBD2	NA	TRBV5-1	TRBJ2-5	CASQSSGSGETQYF	TGCGCCAGCCAGAGTAGCGGGAGTGGAGAGACCCAGTACTTC
NA	NA	TRBV5-6	TRBJ2-5	CASSLTDETQYF	TGTGCCAGCAGCTTGACCGACGAGACCCAGTACTTC
NA	NA	TRBV30	TRBJ1-1	CAWSDGQLNTEAFF	TGTGCCTGGAGCGATGGACAGTTGAACACTGAAGCTTTCTTT
NA	NA	TRBV7-9	TRBJ2-1	CASSPEGDEQFF	TGTGCCAGCAGCCCCGAGGGGGATGAGCAGTTCTTC
NA	few	TRBV19	TRBJ2-6	CASSIFVTGANVLTF	TGTGCCAGTAGTATCTTCGTCACTGGGGCCAACGTCCTGACTTTC
NA	NA	TRBV14	TRBJ2-7	CASGRSSYEQYF	TGTGCCAGCGGGCGGTCTTCCTACGAGCAGTACTTC
TRBD2	NA	TRBV5-1	TRBJ2-2	CASSLSLAGGPNTGELFF	TGCGCCAGCAGCTTGTCGCTAGCGGGGGGGCCGAACACCGGGGAGCTGTTTTTT
TRBD1	NA	TRBV6-5	TRBJ2-7	CASRTGPDEQYF	TGTGCCAGCCGGACAGGCCCCGACGAGCAGTACTTC
NA	NA	TRBV5-1	TRBJ2-3	CASALGGGTDTQYF	TGCGCCAGCGCTTTAGGAGGTGGCACAGATACGCAGTATTTT
TRBD2	NA	TRBV29-1	TRBJ2-5	CSVGLAGEETQYF	TGCAGCGTTGGGCTAGCGGGGGAAGAGACCCAGTACTTC
TRBD2	NA	TRBV4-3	TRBJ2-7	CASSPYPLAGGTYEQYF	TGCGCCAGCAGCCCCTACCCCCTAGCGGGAGGGACCTACGAGCAGTACTTC
TRBD2	few	TRBV7-8	TRBJ2-1	CASSPPGTSYYNEQFF	TGTGCCAGCAGCCCCCCCGGGACTAGCTACTACAATGAGCAGTTCTTC
NA	NA	TRBV11-2	TRBJ1-2	CASSARPGSPHGYTF	TGTGCCAGCAGCGCTAGACCAGGGTCCCCCCATGGCTACACCTTC
TRBD1	NA	TRBV7-6	TRBJ2-7	CASRPTGTYEQYF	TGTGCCAGCAGACCGACAGGGACCTACGAGCAGTACTTC